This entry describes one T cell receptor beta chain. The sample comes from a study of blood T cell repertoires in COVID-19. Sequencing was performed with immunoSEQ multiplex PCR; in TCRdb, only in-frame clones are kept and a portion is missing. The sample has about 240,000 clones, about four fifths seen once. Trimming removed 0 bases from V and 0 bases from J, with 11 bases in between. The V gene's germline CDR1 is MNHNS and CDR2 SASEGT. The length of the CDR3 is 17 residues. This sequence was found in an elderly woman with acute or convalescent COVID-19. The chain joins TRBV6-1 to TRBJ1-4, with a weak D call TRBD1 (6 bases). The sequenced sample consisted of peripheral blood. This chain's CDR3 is CASSEAVRGATNEKLFF. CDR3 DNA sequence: TGTGCCAGCAGTGAAGCAGTCAGGGGTGCAACTAATGAAAAACTGTTTTTT.